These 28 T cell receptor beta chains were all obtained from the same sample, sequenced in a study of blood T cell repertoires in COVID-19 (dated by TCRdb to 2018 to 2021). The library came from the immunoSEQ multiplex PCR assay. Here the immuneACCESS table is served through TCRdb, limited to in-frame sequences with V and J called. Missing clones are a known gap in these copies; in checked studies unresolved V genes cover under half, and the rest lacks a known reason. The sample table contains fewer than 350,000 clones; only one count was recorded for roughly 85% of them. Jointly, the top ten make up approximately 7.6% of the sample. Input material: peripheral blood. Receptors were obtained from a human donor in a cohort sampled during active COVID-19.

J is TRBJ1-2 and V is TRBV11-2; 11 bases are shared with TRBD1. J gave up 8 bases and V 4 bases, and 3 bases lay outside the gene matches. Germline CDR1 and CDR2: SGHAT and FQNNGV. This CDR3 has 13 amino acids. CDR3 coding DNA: TGTGCCAGCAGCTGGGGACAGGGGGGCGGCTACACCTTC. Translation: CASSWGQGGGYTF.

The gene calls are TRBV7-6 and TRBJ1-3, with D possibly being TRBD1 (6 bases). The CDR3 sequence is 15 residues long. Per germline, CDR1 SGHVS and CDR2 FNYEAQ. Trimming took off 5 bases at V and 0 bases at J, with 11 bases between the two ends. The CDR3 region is CASSPGANSGNTIYF. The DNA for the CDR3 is TGTGCCAGCAGCCCAGGGGCGAACTCTGGAAACACCATATATTTT.

The CDR3 DNA sequence: TGTGCCACCAGTGATGAAACAGGGTGGCAAGAGACCCAGTACTTC. It translates to CATSDETGWQETQYF. The genes are TRBV24-1 and TRBJ2-5; D possibly corresponds to TRBD1 (6 bases). The germline V and J ends were trimmed by 3 bases and 2 bases, with 12 bases remaining between them. CDR1 and CDR2 (germline): KGHDR, SFDVKD. CDR3 length: 15 amino acids.

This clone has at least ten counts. As DNA, the CDR3 is TGTGCCTGGCGAAGGACTAGCGGGGCCTCCTACGAGCAGTACTTC. It translates to CAWRRTSGASYEQYF. The chain links TRBV30 to TRBJ2-7; 12 bases map to TRBD2. CDR1 GTSNPN and CDR2 SVGIG come from the germline V gene (reference sequence). This CDR3 contains 15 residues. The V and J ends lost 5 bases and 0 bases, in that order; junction bases with no gene match: 5.

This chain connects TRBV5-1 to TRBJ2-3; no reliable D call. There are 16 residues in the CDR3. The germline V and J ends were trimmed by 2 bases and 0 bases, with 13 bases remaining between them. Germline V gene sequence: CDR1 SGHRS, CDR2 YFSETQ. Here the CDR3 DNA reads TGCGCCAGCAGCTTACCTTCCCAGGCTAGCACAGATACGCAGTATTTT. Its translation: CASSLPSQASTDTQYF. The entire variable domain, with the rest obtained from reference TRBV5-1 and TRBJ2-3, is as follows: KAGVTQTPRYLIKTRGQQVTLSCSPISGHRSVSWYQQTPGQGLQFLFEYFSETQRNKGNFPGRFSGRQFSNSRSEMNVSTLELGDSALYLCASSLPSQASTDTQYFGPGTRLTVL.

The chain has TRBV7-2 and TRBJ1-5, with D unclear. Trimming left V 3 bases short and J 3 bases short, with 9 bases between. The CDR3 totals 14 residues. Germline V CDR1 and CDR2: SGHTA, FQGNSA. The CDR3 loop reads CASSFRGLNQPQHF. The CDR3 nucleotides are TGTGCCAGCAGCTTTCGCGGACTCAATCAGCCCCAGCATTTT.

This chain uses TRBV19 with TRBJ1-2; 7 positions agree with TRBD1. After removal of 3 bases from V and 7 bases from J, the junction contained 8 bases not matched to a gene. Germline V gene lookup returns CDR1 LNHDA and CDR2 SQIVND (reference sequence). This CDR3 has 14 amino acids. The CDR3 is CASSMAGGQGGYTF. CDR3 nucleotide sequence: TGTGCCAGTAGTATGGCAGGGGGACAAGGTGGCTACACCTTC.

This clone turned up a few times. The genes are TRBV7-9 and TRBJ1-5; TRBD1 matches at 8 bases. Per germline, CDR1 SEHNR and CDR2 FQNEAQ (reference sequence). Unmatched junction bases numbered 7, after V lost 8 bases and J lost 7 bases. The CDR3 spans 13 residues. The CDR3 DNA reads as TGTGCCAGCGACAGGGGCATTGGACAGCCCCAGCATTTT. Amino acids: CASDRGIGQPQHF. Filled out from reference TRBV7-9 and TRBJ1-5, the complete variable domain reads DTGVSQNPRHKITKRGQNVTFRCDPISEHNRLYWYRQTLGQGPEFLTYFQNEAQLEKSRLLSDRFSAERPKGSFSTLEIQRTEQGDSAMYLCASDRGIGQPQHFGDGTRLSIL.

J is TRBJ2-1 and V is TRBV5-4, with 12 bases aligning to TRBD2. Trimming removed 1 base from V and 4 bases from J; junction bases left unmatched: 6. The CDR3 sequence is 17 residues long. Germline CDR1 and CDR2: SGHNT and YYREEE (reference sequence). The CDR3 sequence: CASSLRASGGVYNEQFF. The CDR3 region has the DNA TGTGCCAGCAGCTTGAGGGCTAGCGGGGGGGTGTACAATGAGCAGTTCTTC.

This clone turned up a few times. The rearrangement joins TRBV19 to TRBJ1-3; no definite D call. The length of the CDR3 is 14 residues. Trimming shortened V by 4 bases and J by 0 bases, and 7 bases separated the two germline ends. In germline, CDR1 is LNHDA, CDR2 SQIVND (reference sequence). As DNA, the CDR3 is TGTGCCAGTAGTAACAGTAGCTCTGGAAACACCATATATTTT. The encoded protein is CASSNSSSGNTIYF. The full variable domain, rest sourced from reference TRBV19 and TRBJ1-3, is DGGITQSPKYLFRKEGQNVTLSCEQNLNHDAMYWYRQDPGQGLRLIYYSQIVNDFQKGDIAEGYSVSREKKESFPLTVTSAQKNPTAFYLCASSNSSSGNTIYFGEGSWLTVV.

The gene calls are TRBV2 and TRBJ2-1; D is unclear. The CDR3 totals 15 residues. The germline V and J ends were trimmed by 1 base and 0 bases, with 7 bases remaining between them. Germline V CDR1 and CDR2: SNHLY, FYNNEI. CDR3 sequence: CASSEVRSSYNEQFF. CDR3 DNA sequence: TGTGCCAGCAGTGAAGTCCGTAGCTCCTACAATGAGCAGTTCTTC.

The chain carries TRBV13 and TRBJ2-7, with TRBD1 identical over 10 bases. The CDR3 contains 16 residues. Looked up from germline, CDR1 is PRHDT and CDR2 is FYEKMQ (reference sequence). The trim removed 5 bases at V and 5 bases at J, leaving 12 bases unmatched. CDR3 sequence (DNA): TGTGCCAGCAGCCCCCCCGCGGGACAGGGGTGCGACGAGCAGTACTTC. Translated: CASSPPAGQGCDEQYF.

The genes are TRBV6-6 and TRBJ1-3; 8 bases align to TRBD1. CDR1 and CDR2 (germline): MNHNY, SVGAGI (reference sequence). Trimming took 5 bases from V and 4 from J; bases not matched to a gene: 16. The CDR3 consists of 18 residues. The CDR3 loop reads CASSPGGYVSFEGNTIYF. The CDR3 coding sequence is TGTGCCAGCAGTCCAGGGGGCTACGTTTCGTTTGAGGGAAACACCATATATTTT.

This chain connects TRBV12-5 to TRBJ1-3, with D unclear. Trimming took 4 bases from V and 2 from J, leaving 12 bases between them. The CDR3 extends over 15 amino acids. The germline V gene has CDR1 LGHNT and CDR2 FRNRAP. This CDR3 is CASGSIPGTGNTIYF. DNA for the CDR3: TGTGCTAGTGGTTCGATACCGGGAACTGGAAACACCATATATTTT.

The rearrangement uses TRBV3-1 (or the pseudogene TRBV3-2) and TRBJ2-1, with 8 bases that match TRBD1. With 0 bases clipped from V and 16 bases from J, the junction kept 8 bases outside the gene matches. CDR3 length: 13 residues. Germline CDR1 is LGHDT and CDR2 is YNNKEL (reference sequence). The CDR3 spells CASSQDILGQGFF. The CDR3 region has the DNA TGTGCCAGCAGCCAAGATATTCTAGGACAGGGCTTCTTC.

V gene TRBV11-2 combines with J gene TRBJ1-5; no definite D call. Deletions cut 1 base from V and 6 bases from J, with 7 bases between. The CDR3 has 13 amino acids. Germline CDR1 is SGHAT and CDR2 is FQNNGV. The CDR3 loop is CASSLGARQPQHF. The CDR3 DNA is TGTGCCAGCAGCTTAGGGGCGCGTCAGCCCCAGCATTTT.

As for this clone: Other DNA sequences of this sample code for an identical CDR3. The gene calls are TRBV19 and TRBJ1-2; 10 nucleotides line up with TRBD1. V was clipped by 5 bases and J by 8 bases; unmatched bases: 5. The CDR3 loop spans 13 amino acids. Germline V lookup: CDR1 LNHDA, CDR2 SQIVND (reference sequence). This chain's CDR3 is CASSSDRGRGYTF. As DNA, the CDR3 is TGTGCCAGTAGTTCGGACAGGGGGAGAGGCTACACCTTC. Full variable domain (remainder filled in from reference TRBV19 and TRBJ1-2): DGGITQSPKYLFRKEGQNVTLSCEQNLNHDAMYWYRQDPGQGLRLIYYSQIVNDFQKGDIAEGYSVSREKKESFPLTVTSAQKNPTAFYLCASSSDRGRGYTFGSGTRLTVV.

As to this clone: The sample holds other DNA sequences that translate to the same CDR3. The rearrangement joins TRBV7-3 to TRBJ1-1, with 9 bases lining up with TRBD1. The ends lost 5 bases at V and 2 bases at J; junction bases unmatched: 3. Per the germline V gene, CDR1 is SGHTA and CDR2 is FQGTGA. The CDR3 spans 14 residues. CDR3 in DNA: TGTGCCAGCAGCCTGGGACAGGGAAACACTGAAGCTTTCTTT. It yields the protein CASSLGQGNTEAFF.

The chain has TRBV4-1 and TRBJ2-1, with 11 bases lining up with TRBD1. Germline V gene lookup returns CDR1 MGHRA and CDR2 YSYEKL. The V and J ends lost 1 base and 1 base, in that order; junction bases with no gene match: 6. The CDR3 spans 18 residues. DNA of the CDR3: TGCGCCAGCAGCCAAGGGACAGGGGGCGCGTGGTCCTACAATGAGCAGTTCTTC. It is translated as CASSQGTGGAWSYNEQFF.

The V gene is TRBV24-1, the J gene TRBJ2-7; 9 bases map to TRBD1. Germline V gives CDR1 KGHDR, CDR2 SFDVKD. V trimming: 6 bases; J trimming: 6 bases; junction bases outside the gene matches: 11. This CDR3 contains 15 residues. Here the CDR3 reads CATSPSGTGKGEQYF. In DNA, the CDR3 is TGTGCCACCAGTCCGTCGGGGACAGGGAAAGGCGAGCAGTACTTC.

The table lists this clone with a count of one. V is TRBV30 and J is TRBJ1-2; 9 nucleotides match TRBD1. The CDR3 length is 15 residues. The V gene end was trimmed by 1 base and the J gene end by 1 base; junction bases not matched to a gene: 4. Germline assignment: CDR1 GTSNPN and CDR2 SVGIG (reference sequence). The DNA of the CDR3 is TGTGCCTGGAGTGACAGGACAGGGGTTAACTATGGCTACACCTTC. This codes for CAWSDRTGVNYGYTF.

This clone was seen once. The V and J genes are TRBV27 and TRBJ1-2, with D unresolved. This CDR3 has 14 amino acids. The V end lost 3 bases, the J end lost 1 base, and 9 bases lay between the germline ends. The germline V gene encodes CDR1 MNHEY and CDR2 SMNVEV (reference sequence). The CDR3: CASSLRGDNYGYTF. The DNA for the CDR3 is TGTGCCAGCAGTTTGCGCGGGGATAACTATGGCTACACCTTC.

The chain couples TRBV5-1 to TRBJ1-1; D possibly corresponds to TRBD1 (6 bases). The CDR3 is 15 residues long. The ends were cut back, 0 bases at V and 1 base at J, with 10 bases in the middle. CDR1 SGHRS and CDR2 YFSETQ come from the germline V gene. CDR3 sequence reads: CASSLGTVKNTEAFF. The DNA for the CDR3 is TGCGCCAGCAGCTTGGGGACAGTCAAGAACACTGAAGCTTTCTTT.

The CDR3 region has the DNA TGCGCCAGCAGATCTAGCGGGGGAACATACAATGAGCAGTTCTTC. Translated: CASRSSGGTYNEQFF. The J gene is TRBJ2-1, the V gene TRBV5-1; 10 bases map to TRBD2. This CDR3 is 15 amino acids long. Germline V gene sequence: CDR1 SGHRS, CDR2 YFSETQ. The junction had 6 bases not matched to a gene; V was cut back by 5 bases and J by 4 bases.

CDR3 sequence: CATSRVGSYGYTF. The CDR3 coding sequence is TGTGCCACCTCGAGGGTCGGTAGCTATGGCTACACCTTC. The rearrangement links TRBV28 to TRBJ1-2; D unclear. The V and J ends lost 10 bases and 4 bases respectively, with 16 bases between them. Looked up from germline, CDR1 is MDHEN and CDR2 is SYDVKM. The CDR3 sequence is 13 residues long.

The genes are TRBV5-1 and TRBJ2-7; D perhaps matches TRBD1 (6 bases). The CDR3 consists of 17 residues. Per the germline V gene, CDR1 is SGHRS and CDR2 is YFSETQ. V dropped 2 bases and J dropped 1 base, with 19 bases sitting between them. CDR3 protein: CASSLGFQKGGSYEQYF. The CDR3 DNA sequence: TGCGCCAGCAGCTTAGGATTCCAGAAAGGGGGTTCCTACGAGCAGTACTTC. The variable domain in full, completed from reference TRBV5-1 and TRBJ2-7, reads KAGVTQTPRYLIKTRGQQVTLSCSPISGHRSVSWYQQTPGQGLQFLFEYFSETQRNKGNFPGRFSGRQFSNSRSEMNVSTLELGDSALYLCASSLGFQKGGSYEQYFGPGTRLTVT.

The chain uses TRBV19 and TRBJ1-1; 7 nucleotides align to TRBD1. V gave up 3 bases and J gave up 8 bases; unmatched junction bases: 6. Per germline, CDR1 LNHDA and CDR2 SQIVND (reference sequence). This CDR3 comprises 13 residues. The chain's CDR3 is CASSIRQGWEAFF. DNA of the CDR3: TGTGCCAGTAGTATCCGACAGGGTTGGGAAGCTTTCTTT.

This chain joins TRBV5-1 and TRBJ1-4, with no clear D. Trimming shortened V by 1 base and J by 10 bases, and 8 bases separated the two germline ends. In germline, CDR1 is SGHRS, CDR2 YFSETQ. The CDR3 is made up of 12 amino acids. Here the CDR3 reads CASSLNAGKLFF. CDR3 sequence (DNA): TGCGCCAGCAGCTTGAACGCCGGAAAACTGTTTTTT. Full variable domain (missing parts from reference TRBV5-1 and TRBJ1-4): KAGVTQTPRYLIKTRGQQVTLSCSPISGHRSVSWYQQTPGQGLQFLFEYFSETQRNKGNFPGRFSGRQFSNSRSEMNVSTLELGDSALYLCASSLNAGKLFFGSGTQLSVL.